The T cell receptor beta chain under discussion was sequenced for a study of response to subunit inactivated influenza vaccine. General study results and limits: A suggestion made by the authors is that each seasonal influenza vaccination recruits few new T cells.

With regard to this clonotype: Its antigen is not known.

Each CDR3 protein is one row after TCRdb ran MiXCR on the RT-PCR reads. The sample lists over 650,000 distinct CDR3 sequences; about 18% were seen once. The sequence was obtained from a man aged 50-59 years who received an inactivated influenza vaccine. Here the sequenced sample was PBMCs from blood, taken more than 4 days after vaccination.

DNA for the CDR3: TGTGCCAGCAGCGACAGGGGCTATCTCAATGAGCAGTTCTTC. This codes for CASSDRGYLNEQFF. The chain combines TRBV7-2 with TRBJ2-1; 8 nucleotides match TRBD1. V was clipped by 5 bases and J by 6 bases; unmatched bases: 6. The CDR3 is made up of 14 amino acids. The germline gives CDR1 SGHTA, CDR2 FQGNSA.